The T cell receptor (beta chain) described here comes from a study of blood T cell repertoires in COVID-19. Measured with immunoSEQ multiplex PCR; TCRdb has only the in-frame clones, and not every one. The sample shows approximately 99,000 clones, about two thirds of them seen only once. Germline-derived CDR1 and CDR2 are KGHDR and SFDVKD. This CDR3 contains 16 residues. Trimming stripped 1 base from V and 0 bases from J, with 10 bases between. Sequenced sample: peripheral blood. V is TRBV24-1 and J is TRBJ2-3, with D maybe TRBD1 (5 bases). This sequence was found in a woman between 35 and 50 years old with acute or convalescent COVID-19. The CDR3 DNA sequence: TGTGCCACCAGTGATTTCAAGGGGCTAAGCACAGATACGCAGTATTTT. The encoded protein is CATSDFKGLSTDTQYF.